These 29 T cell receptor beta chains were sequenced from one sample in a study of OX40 agonist ivuxolimab in advanced cancers. Produced via immunoSEQ multiplex PCR; TCRdb's table is partial and in-frame only. This table holds about 7,000 clones, roughly 80% found once. The source material was CD4+ or CD8+ T cells sorted from blood, sampled in a trial of the OX40 agonist ivuxolimab. These receptors all stem from an adult with an advanced solid tumor such as melanoma, head and neck, liver or kidney cancer.

The chain uses TRBV4-1 and TRBJ2-3, with TRBD2 matching over 8 bases. Trimming removed 0 bases from V and 6 bases from J; junction bases left unmatched: 8. The CDR3 extends over 16 amino acids. Germline V gene lookup returns CDR1 MGHRA and CDR2 YSYEKL. This chain's CDR3 is CASSQDTGRDFDTQYF. The CDR3 DNA sequence: TGCGCCAGCAGCCAAGATACCGGGAGGGATTTTGATACGCAGTATTTT.

The rearrangement links TRBV5-4 to TRBJ1-1; D unclear. This CDR3 has 15 amino acids. The V end was cut by 1 base, the J end by 2 bases, with 12 bases between. The germline gives CDR1 SGHNT, CDR2 YYREEE (reference sequence). Here the CDR3 DNA reads TGTGCCAGCAGCTTGCCCCAACACAGCAACACTGAAGCTTTCTTT. Residues: CASSLPQHSNTEAFF.

V is TRBV27 and J is TRBJ1-4; D call uncertain. V was shortened by 4 bases and J by 4 bases, with 16 bases between the two germline ends. The CDR3 runs 16 residues. Looked up from germline, CDR1 is MNHEY and CDR2 is SMNVEV (reference sequence). The CDR3 DNA reads TGTGCCAGCAGTTCGACCGGACGGACTCTTAATGAAAAACTGTTTTTT. This gives the protein CASSSTGRTLNEKLFF.

This clone has a handful of counts. V usage is TRBV9 and J usage is TRBJ2-1; 7 bases map to TRBD2. Germline CDR1 and CDR2: SGDLS and YYNGEE. V gave up 0 bases and J gave up 0 bases; unmatched junction bases: 0. This CDR3 comprises 15 residues. CDR3 sequence reads: CASSVAGGSYNEQFF. Written as DNA, the CDR3 is TGTGCCAGCAGCGTAGCGGGGGGCTCCTACAATGAGCAGTTCTTC.

The rearrangement joins TRBV5-3 to TRBJ2-7, with 7 bases aligning to TRBD1. TRBV5-3 is an ORF, and what it does is uncertain. J lost 3 bases, V lost 5 bases, and 5 bases had no gene match. The CDR3 runs to 13 residues. The CDR3 is CARSLDRDYEQYF. In nucleotides, the CDR3 is TGTGCCAGAAGTCTCGACAGGGACTACGAGCAGTACTTC.

V and J are TRBV11-1 and TRBJ2-7; unclear D gene. Germline loops: CDR1 SGHAT, CDR2 FQDESV (reference sequence). This CDR3 is 13 amino acids long. Trimming pared 1 base from V and 3 bases from J, leaving 7 bases between. The CDR3 is CASSLGGIYEQYF. DNA of the CDR3: TGTGCCAGCAGCTTAGGGGGTATCTACGAGCAGTACTTC. The complete variable domain, with remaining parts taken from reference TRBV11-1 and TRBJ2-7, reads EAEVAQSPRYKITEKSQAVAFWCDPISGHATLYWYRQILGQGPELLVQFQDESVVDDSQLPKDRFSAERLKGVDSTLKIQPAELGDSAMYLCASSLGGIYEQYFGPGTRLTVT.

The rearrangement uses TRBV25-1 and TRBJ1-1; D is possibly TRBD1 (5 bases). Trimming pared 2 bases from V and 1 base from J, leaving 11 bases between. The CDR3 runs to 15 residues. Germline lookup yields CDR1 MGHDK and CDR2 SYGVNS. The DNA of the CDR3 is TGTGCCAGCAGTGAAATGGGGCAGACGAACACTGAAGCTTTCTTT. This sequence encodes CASSEMGQTNTEAFF.

The chain joins TRBV4-1 to TRBJ1-1; a weak D match, TRBD1 (5 bases). Trimming cost V 2 bases and J 8 bases, with 15 bases left between them. The V gene's germline CDR1 is MGHRA and CDR2 YSYEKL. The CDR3 is 14 amino acids. This chain's CDR3 is CASSQPGRTTEAFF. CDR3 DNA: TGCGCCAGCAGCCAACCTGGACGGACAACAGAAGCTTTCTTT.

The chain recombines TRBV5-6 with TRBJ2-3, with D hard to call. CDR3 length: 12 amino acids. Trimming took off 3 bases at V and 6 bases at J, with 8 bases between the two ends. Germline assignment: CDR1 SGHDT and CDR2 YYEEEE. The chain's CDR3 is CASSSNIDTQYF. The CDR3 coding sequence is TGTGCCAGCAGCTCCAATATTGATACGCAGTATTTT.

This clone is medium-sized. V gene TRBV7-3 combines with J gene TRBJ2-3; 8 nucleotides line up with TRBD1. The CDR3 is 14 residues long. V lost 5 bases, J lost 4 bases, and 5 bases stayed unmatched. Per germline, CDR1 SGHTA and CDR2 FQGTGA. In DNA form, the CDR3 reads TGTGCCAGCAGCCCCGGACAGGGTGCAGATACGCAGTATTTT. It translates to CASSPGQGADTQYF.

The chain joins TRBV15 to TRBJ2-7; D ambiguous. Per germline, CDR1 LNHNV and CDR2 YYDKDF (reference sequence). This CDR3 is 15 amino acids long. V gave up 1 base and J gave up 0 bases, with 10 bases separating them. The CDR3 region is CATSRGTDPSYEQYF. DNA of the CDR3: TGTGCCACCAGCAGAGGGACCGACCCCTCCTACGAGCAGTACTTC.

This clone has just a few counts. CDR3 nucleotide sequence: TGTGCCACCAGCAGAGATGGGGGGGCAGGGGAGACCCAGTACTTC. The encoded protein is CATSRDGGAGETQYF. The V call is TRBV15, the J call TRBJ2-5; maybe TRBD2 (7 bases). V lost 0 bases and J 5 bases, leaving 13 bases between the germline ends. The CDR3 runs to 15 residues. The germline V gene encodes CDR1 LNHNV and CDR2 YYDKDF (reference sequence).

The rearrangement uses TRBV9 and TRBJ2-3, with D possibly TRBD2 on 5 matching bases. V was clipped by 4 bases and J by 4 bases, with 13 bases between them. CDR1 SGDLS and CDR2 YYNGEE come from the germline V gene. The CDR3 is made up of 14 amino acids. CDR3 loop: CASSPSAGADTQYF. The CDR3 bases are TGTGCCAGCAGCCCCTCGGCGGGCGCAGATACGCAGTATTTT.

A few counts support this clone. The CDR3 reads CASRSGQGYHGYTF. Here the CDR3 DNA reads TGTGCCAGCAGATCCGGACAGGGGTACCATGGCTACACCTTC. This sequence joins TRBV27 and TRBJ1-2; 9 nucleotides align to TRBD1. With V trimmed by 6 bases and J by 6 bases, 8 bases remained unmatched. This CDR3 region has 14 residues. Germline assignment: CDR1 MNHEY and CDR2 SMNVEV (reference sequence).

The chain is built from TRBV9 and TRBJ2-1; 7 nucleotides line up with TRBD2. The ends lost 1 base at V and 0 bases at J; junction bases unmatched: 7. Germline loops: CDR1 SGDLS, CDR2 YYNGEE. The CDR3 contains 17 residues. CDR3 bases: TGTGCCAGCAGCGTACCTCAGCGGGGTAGCTCCTACAATGAGCAGTTCTTC. Encoded protein: CASSVPQRGSSYNEQFF. The full variable domain, its missing parts supplied by reference TRBV9 and TRBJ2-1, is DSGVTQTPKHLITATGQRVTLRCSPRSGDLSVYWYQQSLDQGLQFLIQYYNGEERAKGNILERFSAQQFPDLHSELNLSSLELGDSALYFCASSVPQRGSSYNEQFFGPGTRLTVL.

The chain couples TRBV11-3 to TRBJ2-7; 7 nucleotides agree with TRBD1. The CDR3 runs to 13 residues. The germline CDR1 and CDR2 sequences are SGHNT and YENEEA. The V and J ends lost 5 bases and 5 bases, in that order; junction bases with no gene match: 6. The CDR3 nucleotides are TGTGCCAGCAGCCCCGGGACAGCACACGAGCAGTACTTC. Residues: CASSPGTAHEQYF.

In its sample, this clone was seen a few times. The chain recombines TRBV27 with TRBJ2-1; D is undetermined. Trimming shortened V by 5 bases and J by 7 bases, and 6 bases separated the two germline ends. CDR1 and CDR2 (germline): MNHEY, SMNVEV (reference sequence). CDR3 length equals 11 residues. CDR3 sequence: CASSAYNEQFF. The CDR3 nucleotides read TGTGCCAGCAGTGCATATAATGAGCAGTTCTTC.

V is TRBV23-1 and J is TRBJ2-7; D gene ambiguous. TRBV23-1 is known as an ORF, though its function is uncertain. The CDR3 totals 14 residues. V was cut by 2 bases and J by 2 bases, with 10 bases left in between. The CDR3 DNA reads TGCGCCAGCAGTCAAAGACGGACCCCCTACGAGCAGTACTTC. Translation: CASSQRRTPYEQYF.

The chain is built from TRBV27 and TRBJ2-7; D gene uncertain. Germline values: CDR1 MNHEY, CDR2 SMNVEV (reference sequence). Trimming cost V 5 bases and J 0 bases, with 5 bases left between them. The CDR3 is made up of 12 amino acids. The CDR3 loop is CASSTSSYEQYF. For the CDR3, the DNA is TGTGCCAGCAGTACCTCCTCCTACGAGCAGTACTTC.

The chain employs TRBV5-6 and TRBJ1-4; D remains ambiguous. The V gene lost 4 bases and the J gene lost 5 bases, with 9 bases spanning the gap. The CDR3 runs 13 residues. Germline CDR1 reads SGHDT; CDR2 reads YYEEEE. The CDR3 protein is CASSVQLNEKLFF. DNA for the CDR3: TGTGCCAGCAGCGTGCAGCTGAATGAAAAACTGTTTTTT.

The chain uses TRBV6-5 and TRBJ1-5, with D unresolved. This CDR3 has 14 amino acids. Germline CDR1 reads MNHEY; CDR2 reads SVGAGI. The germline V and J ends were trimmed by 5 bases and 2 bases, with 10 bases remaining between them. CDR3 sequence (DNA): TGTGCCAGCAGTCCCCGGCTCCGCAATCAGCCCCAGCATTTT. It specifies CASSPRLRNQPQHF.

This clone occurred a few times. V and J are TRBV7-9 and TRBJ2-5, with a tentative D call TRBD1 (5 bases). The length of the CDR3 is 14 residues. Germline V gene lookup returns CDR1 SEHNR and CDR2 FQNEAQ (reference sequence). V lost 3 bases to trimming and J lost 0 bases, with 8 bases between them. This chain's CDR3 is CASSLTEYQETQYF. CDR3 DNA: TGTGCCAGCAGCTTGACAGAGTACCAAGAGACCCAGTACTTC. Together with reference TRBV7-9 and TRBJ2-5, the CDR3 gives the full variable domain: DTGVSQNPRHKITKRGQNVTFRCDPISEHNRLYWYRQTLGQGPEFLTYFQNEAQLEKSRLLSDRFSAERPKGSFSTLEIQRTEQGDSAMYLCASSLTEYQETQYFGPGTRLLVL.

The chain has TRBV6-5 and TRBJ2-3; D is uncertain. The CDR3 is 15 residues long. The V end was cut by 2 bases, the J end by 10 bases, with 19 bases between. Germline-derived CDR1 and CDR2 are MNHEY and SVGAGI. The CDR3 reads CASSYGDAPPGAQYF. The CDR3 DNA reads TGTGCCAGCAGTTACGGGGATGCTCCCCCAGGTGCGCAGTATTTT.

The rearrangement joins TRBV5-6 to TRBJ1-5, with D tentatively TRBD1 (6 bases). The CDR3 runs 15 residues. Trimming cost V 1 base and J 2 bases, with 10 bases left between them. Germline V gene lookup returns CDR1 SGHDT and CDR2 YYEEEE. The CDR3 region is CASSLHRVRNQPQHF. CDR3 DNA sequence: TGTGCCAGCAGCTTGCACAGGGTCCGCAATCAGCCCCAGCATTTT.

The CDR3 region is CASRQQGNEQFF. The CDR3 DNA sequence: TGTGCCAGCAGACAGCAGGGCAATGAGCAGTTCTTC. This rearrangement joins TRBV28 to TRBJ2-1, with D maybe TRBD1 (5 bases). CDR3 length: 12 amino acids. V gave up 6 bases and J gave up 6 bases, with 9 bases separating them. Germline CDR1 MDHEN, CDR2 SYDVKM.

Notes on this clone: This specimen includes other DNA sequences encoding the same CDR3. The rearrangement joins TRBV27 to TRBJ2-1, with a possible D match to TRBD2 (7 bases). The CDR3 length is 14 residues. Germline lookup yields CDR1 MNHEY and CDR2 SMNVEV (reference sequence). V was shortened by 10 bases and J by 5 bases, with 18 bases between the two germline ends. The CDR3 protein is CAIRRGGVNNEQFF. Here the CDR3 DNA reads TGTGCCATCCGCAGGGGAGGGGTAAACAATGAGCAGTTCTTC.

The V gene is TRBV25-1, the J gene TRBJ2-5, with no clear D. Germline V lookup: CDR1 MGHDK, CDR2 SYGVNS. This CDR3 comprises 12 residues. Trimming left V 3 bases short and J 5 bases short, with 7 bases between. DNA of the CDR3: TGTGCCAGCAGTGACACGGAGGAGACCCAGTACTTC. Its translation is CASSDTEETQYF.

The chain couples TRBV13 to TRBJ1-4, with D perhaps TRBD1 (6 bases). In germline, CDR1 is PRHDT, CDR2 FYEKMQ (reference sequence). V lost 5 bases and J 0 bases, leaving 13 bases between the germline ends. There are 16 residues in the CDR3. The CDR3, as DNA: TGTGCCAGCAGCCCTGACAGGTTTGCAACTAATGAAAAACTGTTTTTT. It translates to CASSPDRFATNEKLFF.

This clone was counted between two and nine times. The CDR3 bases are TGTGCCAGCAGTTACTCGGCGGGAGGGTACAATGAGCAGTTCTTC. Encoded protein: CASSYSAGGYNEQFF. V is TRBV6-5 and J is TRBJ2-1, with 9 positions matching TRBD2. Germline V lookup: CDR1 MNHEY, CDR2 SVGAGI. The CDR3 runs 15 residues. The V and J ends lost 0 bases and 4 bases, in that order; junction bases with no gene match: 1.